A selection of T cell receptor beta chains follows, all from one sample in a study of blood T cell repertoires in COVID-19. Sequencing was performed with immunoSEQ multiplex PCR; in TCRdb, only in-frame clones are kept and a portion is missing. The profile shows 53,000 or so clones, 90% of them singletons. Sequencing was performed on peripheral blood. The receptors originated from a human donor in a cohort sampled during active COVID-19. Both conserved end residues are part of each CDR3. Each record gives: clone size, J gene, D gene, V gene, CDR3 DNA, CDR3 protein. D genes are given only for firm matches. Rows give clone size only sometimes, using once, few, many, or a class for an expanded clone.

.,TRBJ1-6,.,TRBV7-2,TGTGCCAGCAGCCCTAGAGGGCAGGAGAATTCACCCCTCCACTTT,CASSPRGQENSPLHF
.,TRBJ1-2,.,TRBV11-1,TGTGCCAGCAGACCGCCAGGAGGCTATGGCTACACCTTC,CASRPPGGYGYTF
.,TRBJ1-2,.,TRBV6-2/TRBV6-3,TGTGCCAGCAGTTACTCGAGTTCGGCTAACTATGGCTACACCTTC,CASSYSSSANYGYTF
.,TRBJ2-1,TRBD1,TRBV2,TGTGCCAGCAGAACGACAGGGGGGCCTGAGCAGTTCTTC,CASRTTGGPEQFF
.,TRBJ2-5,.,TRBV29-1,TGCAGCGCCGCGACGGAGGAAGAGACCCAGTACTTC,CSAATEEETQYF
.,TRBJ2-1,.,TRBV5-6,TGTGCCAGCAGCCAACACCTTTGGCGGGTCTCCTACAATGAGCAGTTCTTC,CASSQHLWRVSYNEQFF
.,TRBJ2-1,.,TRBV6-1,TGTGCCAGCAGTGAATCCCAGGAAAATGAGCAGTTCTTC,CASSESQENEQFF
.,TRBJ2-7,.,TRBV5-8,TGTGCCAGCAGCTTGATCGCAGTCTCCTACGAGCAGTACTTC,CASSLIAVSYEQYF
.,TRBJ1-1,.,TRBV6-5,TGTGCCAGCAGCCCCAGGGGAATGAACACTGAAGCTTTCTTT,CASSPRGMNTEAFF
.,TRBJ2-3,TRBD2,TRBV7-9,TGTGCCAGCAGCTTTCAGGGCGGGAGCTTAGATACGCAGTATTTT,CASSFQGGSLDTQYF
.,TRBJ1-1,.,TRBV28,TGTGCCAGCAGGGGAGCCCTTTCCCACACTGAAGCTTTCTTT,CASRGALSHTEAFF
.,TRBJ2-5,.,TRBV19,TGTGCCAGTAGTATAGATCTGGAGTCCCAAGAGACCCAGTACTTC,CASSIDLESQETQYF
.,TRBJ1-1,.,TRBV19,TGTGCCAGTAGTAGGATAGGAGCGGGCACTGAAGCTTTCTTT,CASSRIGAGTEAFF
.,TRBJ2-2,TRBD2,TRBV2,TGTGCCAGCAGTCCTCGGACTAGCAGCCACGGGGAGCTGTTTTTT,CASSPRTSSHGELFF
.,TRBJ1-3,.,TRBV19,TGTGCCAGTAGTATAGAAGACGATGCCAGGCGAAGAAACACCATATATTTT,CASSIEDDARRRNTIYF
.,TRBJ2-5,TRBD2,TRBV12-5,TGTGCTAGTGGGCCCGGAAGAACTCCGCGGGAGAGAGAGACCCAGTACTTC,CASGPGRTPRERETQYF
.,TRBJ1-2,.,TRBV5-6,TGTGCCAGCAGCTTGGCCGGGCTGGGGAGGGTACATGGCTACACCTTC,CASSLAGLGRVHGYTF
.,TRBJ2-7,TRBD1,TRBV6-5,TGTGCCAGCACGCCGGGACAGGGGACCTACGAGCAGTACTTC,CASTPGQGTYEQYF
few,TRBJ2-7,.,TRBV5-1,TGCGCCAGCAGCTTGACGACAGGAGATACCTACGAGCAGTACTTC,CASSLTTGDTYEQYF
.,TRBJ2-3,.,TRBV5-4,TGTGCCAGCAGCTTAGGACAAGAGGACACAGATACGCAGTATTTT,CASSLGQEDTDTQYF
few,TRBJ1-2,TRBD1,TRBV7-9,TGTGCCAGCAGCTCCGGACAGGGGACCTATGGCTACACCTTC,CASSSGQGTYGYTF
.,TRBJ2-3,.,TRBV6-6,TGTGCCAGCAGTTACGTTAGCCCAGATACGCAGTATTTT,CASSYVSPDTQYF
.,TRBJ2-5,TRBD1,TRBV15,TGTGCCACCAGCAGGGACAGGGCATTCCAAGAGACCCAGTACTTC,CATSRDRAFQETQYF
.,TRBJ2-1,.,TRBV6-1,TGTGCCAGCAGTGAACAGGGGGGCGGTGAGCAGTTCTTC,CASSEQGGGEQFF
.,TRBJ2-2,.,TRBV14,TGTGCCAGCAGCACGTCACAGGGTCGATCCGGGGAGCTGTTTTTT,CASSTSQGRSGELFF
.,TRBJ2-1,TRBD1,TRBV28,TGTGCCAGCAGTCCCTGGGACAGGGGTTACAATGAGCAGTTCTTC,CASSPWDRGYNEQFF
once,TRBJ1-2,.,TRBV12-3/TRBV12-4,TGTGCCAGCAGTTTAGCCCGCGGGGATGGCTACACCTTC,CASSLARGDGYTF
.,TRBJ2-4,.,TRBV21-1,TGTGCCAGCAGCACAATCACAGGGGGCAGGGAGAAAAACATTCAGTACTTC,CASSTITGGREKNIQYF
.,TRBJ1-2,.,TRBV5-1,TGCGCCAGCAGCTTGAGGGCCTCAGGGGCTTCTAACTATGGCTACACCTTC,CASSLRASGASNYGYTF
.,TRBJ1-1,.,TRBV28,TGTGCCAGCAGTCCCCATATGGGCGCTTTCTTT,CASSPHMGAFF
.,TRBJ2-1,.,TRBV6-1,TGTGCCAGCAGTGAAACACGCGGGCATGAGCAGTTCTTC,CASSETRGHEQFF
.,TRBJ1-1,.,TRBV18,TGTGCCAGCTCACCCACCCCTGGGAGGGACACTGAAGCTTTCTTT,CASSPTPGRDTEAFF
.,TRBJ2-5,.,TRBV7-7,TGTGCTAGCAGCTTAGGTAGCGCCCAAGAGACCCAGTACTTC,CASSLGSAQETQYF
.,TRBJ1-2,.,TRBV5-6,TGTGCCAGCAGCTTGGGGCAGAACTATGGCTACACCTTC,CASSLGQNYGYTF
.,TRBJ1-5,.,TRBV21-1,TGTGCCAGCAGCAAACAGGGGTGCCAGCCCCAGCATTTT,CASSKQGCQPQHF
.,TRBJ2-1,TRBD2,TRBV7-9,TGTGCCAGCAGCTTAGCTGGGGCAGACTCCGGGGTAGCGGGAATCTTC,CASSLAGADSGVAGIF
.,TRBJ2-1,.,TRBV6-2/TRBV6-3,TGTGCCAGCAGTTACTCGAGGGCAGAGCAGTTCTTC,CASSYSRAEQFF
.,TRBJ2-1,TRBD1,TRBV19,TGTGCCAGCCAGTCCCGGGACAGAGACTACAATGAGCAGTTCTTC,CASQSRDRDYNEQFF
.,TRBJ2-7,TRBD2,TRBV10-3,TGTGCCATCAGTGTGAGCGGGAATTACGAGCAGTACTTC,CAISVSGNYEQYF
once,TRBJ2-1,.,TRBV20-1,TGCAGTGGGCCAAGGACGACAGCCCAGTTCTTC,CSGPRTTAQFF
.,TRBJ2-2,TRBD2,TRBV6-4,TGTGCCAGCAGTGCCGTAGCGGGAGATAGCGGGGAGCTGTTTTTT,CASSAVAGDSGELFF
.,TRBJ2-1,.,TRBV5-4,TGTGCCAGCAGCCCCTTTGGAGGGGGCGGGTTCAATGAGCAGTTCTTC,CASSPFGGGGFNEQFF
.,TRBJ1-6,.,TRBV5-1,TGCGCCAGCAGCCTGCAGGGTTGGAATTCACCCCTCCACTTT,CASSLQGWNSPLHF
.,TRBJ2-3,.,TRBV30,TGTGCCTGGAACCGTCGGGGGGCCCTCACAGATACGCAGTATTTT,CAWNRRGALTDTQYF
.,TRBJ1-4,.,TRBV25-1,TGTGCCAGCAGTGAGCGGGGGAATGAAAAACTGTTTTTT,CASSERGNEKLFF
.,TRBJ2-5,.,TRBV20-1,TGCAGTGCGCCTTGGAGAGAGACCCAGTACTTC,CSAPWRETQYF
.,TRBJ1-1,.,TRBV6-2/TRBV6-3,TGTGCCAGCAGTTACTCAAGAGTTGGCGGCACTGAAGCTTTCTTT,CASSYSRVGGTEAFF
.,TRBJ2-2,TRBD2,TRBV5-1,TGCGCCAGCAGCCCGGTACCGGGACTAGTCGATCCCGGGGAGCTGTTTTTT,CASSPVPGLVDPGELFF
.,TRBJ2-2,.,TRBV12-3/TRBV12-4,TGTGCCAGCTCCCCTACTTACACCGGGGAGCTGTTTTTT,CASSPTYTGELFF
.,TRBJ1-1,.,TRBV11-1,TGTGCCAGCAGCCCACTCCTTAACCCGGTAGCTTTCTTT,CASSPLLNPVAFF
.,TRBJ2-3,.,TRBV2,TGTGCCAGCAGTGGGATTCAGGGATGGACAGATACGCAGTATTTT,CASSGIQGWTDTQYF
.,TRBJ1-3,.,TRBV7-9,TGTGCCAGCAGCTTAGCTACGAGGGCTGGAAACACCATATATTTT,CASSLATRAGNTIYF
.,TRBJ2-3,TRBD1,TRBV27,TGTGCCAGCAGGCGACAGGGTATCACAGATACGCAGTATTTT,CASRRQGITDTQYF
.,TRBJ1-4,TRBD1,TRBV6-1,TGTGCCAGCAGTGACACGCAGGGGGAAGGGGAAAAACTGTTTTTT,CASSDTQGEGEKLFF
.,TRBJ2-7,TRBD1,TRBV28,TGTGCCAGCAGCCCGACAGGGATCAACGAGCAGTACTTC,CASSPTGINEQYF
.,TRBJ1-1,.,TRBV30,TGTGCCTGGAGAGGGGGCACTGAAGCTTTCTTT,CAWRGGTEAFF
.,TRBJ2-2,.,TRBV11-3,TGTGCCAGCAGCTCCGGTCGGGTCACCGGGGAGCTGTTTTTT,CASSSGRVTGELFF
.,TRBJ2-1,.,TRBV6-5,TGTGCCAGCCGACCGTTGGCAGGCACCTACAATGAGCAGTTCTTC,CASRPLAGTYNEQFF